These 20 T cell receptor beta chains were sequenced from one sample in a study of identifying expanded T cells in peripheral blood. The repertoire was sequenced with immunoSEQ multiplex PCR; TCRdb's copy has only in-frame clones and lacks some. The sample records over 100,000 clones, around 90% being singletons. Source material: blood. These receptor sequences come from a person aged 18-70 years in good health.

This CDR3 is CASSPGQMNTEAFF. The CDR3 DNA sequence: TGTGCCAGCAGCCCAGGACAGATGAACACTGAAGCTTTCTTT. The chain couples TRBV11-1 to TRBJ1-1, with D perhaps matching TRBD1 (6 bases). Germline V gives CDR1 SGHAT, CDR2 FQDESV (reference sequence). The CDR3 is 14 amino acids. Trimming pared 5 bases from V and 0 bases from J, leaving 10 bases between.

The chain combines TRBV7-7 with TRBJ2-1; D gene unclear. Per the germline V gene, CDR1 is SSHAT and CDR2 is FNYEAQ (reference sequence). Between the trimmed V and J ends, which lost 1 base and 4 bases, there was a span of 11 bases. The CDR3 runs to 15 residues. The CDR3: CASSLDGGFYNEQFF. The CDR3 DNA sequence: TGTGCCAGCAGCTTAGACGGCGGATTTTACAATGAGCAGTTCTTC.

The chain joins TRBV5-1 to TRBJ2-5; D is undetermined. This CDR3 is 11 amino acids long. The V end lost 3 bases, the J end lost 3 bases, and 3 bases lay between the germline ends. Germline CDR1 reads SGHRS; CDR2 reads YFSETQ. The CDR3 DNA reads as TGCGCCAGCAGCTATGAAGAGACCCAGTACTTC. Translated: CASSYEETQYF.

The chain joins TRBV27 to TRBJ1-6; D is perhaps TRBD1 (6 bases). Trimming pared 5 bases from V and 9 bases from J, leaving 20 bases between. This CDR3 has 16 residues. Germline V CDR1 and CDR2: MNHEY, SMNVEV (reference sequence). The CDR3, as DNA: TGTGCCAGCAGTGACCCTCCGGGACACCCATTTTCACCCCTCCACTTT. This codes for CASSDPPGHPFSPLHF.

This rearrangement joins TRBV14 to TRBJ1-1, with D perhaps matching TRBD1 (5 bases). Trimming removed 5 bases from V and 1 base from J, with 8 bases in between. The CDR3 has 13 amino acids. The germline gives CDR1 SGHDN, CDR2 FVKESK. The CDR3 DNA follows: TGTGCCAGCAGCTACGGGGGGAACACTGAAGCTTTCTTT. It codes for CASSYGGNTEAFF.

This chain uses TRBV4-2 with TRBJ1-2, with 7 bases identical to TRBD1. Trimming took 6 bases from V and 7 from J; bases not matched to a gene: 17. Germline V gene data show CDR1 as LGHNA and CDR2 as YNFKEQ. The CDR3 contains 16 residues. CDR3 in amino acids: CASRDPRQGTMGGYTF. The CDR3 DNA is TGTGCCAGCAGGGATCCCAGACAGGGCACAATGGGTGGCTACACCTTC.

This sequence joins TRBV19 and TRBJ1-2; the D gene is possibly TRBD1 (5 bases). The CDR3 contains 15 residues. Germline V gene data show CDR1 as LNHDA and CDR2 as SQIVND (reference sequence). Trimming left V 3 bases short and J 6 bases short, with 17 bases between. CDR3 in amino acids: CASSMGGRPTNGYTF. CDR3 nucleotides: TGTGCCAGTAGTATGGGGGGACGCCCAACTAATGGCTACACCTTC.

V and J are TRBV2 and TRBJ1-2, with D hard to call. Germline-derived CDR1 and CDR2 are SNHLY and FYNNEI. The V gene lost 3 bases and the J gene lost 4 bases, with 9 bases spanning the gap. The CDR3 has 13 amino acids. CDR3 in amino acids: CASSDGGFYGYTF. The DNA of the CDR3 is TGTGCCAGCAGTGATGGAGGGTTCTATGGCTACACCTTC.

The chain links TRBV28 to TRBJ2-1; possibly TRBD1 for D (5 bases). The germline gives CDR1 MDHEN, CDR2 SYDVKM. This CDR3 has 11 amino acids. The V gene lost 4 bases and the J gene lost 8 bases, with 6 bases spanning the gap. CDR3 bases: TGTGCCAGCAGTTCGACAGATGAGCAGTTCTTC. Protein: CASSSTDEQFF.

The chain recombines TRBV5-3 with TRBJ2-7; perhaps TRBD2 as D (6 bases). TRBV5-3 is assigned to the ORF class and has an uncertain function. There are 13 residues in the CDR3. V lost 5 bases and J 2 bases, leaving 11 bases between the germline ends. The CDR3 DNA follows: TGTGCCAGAAGGCTAGCGCGCGCCTACGAGCAGTACTTC. Translating it yields CARRLARAYEQYF.

This clone was detected a few times. V gene TRBV6-6 combines with J gene TRBJ1-2; 7 bases agree with TRBD1. With V trimmed by 6 bases and J by 6 bases, 4 bases remained unmatched. The CDR3 sequence is 12 residues long. From germline, CDR1 is MNHNY and CDR2 SVGAGI (reference sequence). The CDR3 DNA is TGTGCCAGCAGCCAGACAGGGCATGGCTACACCTTC. Translation: CASSQTGHGYTF.

The chain joins TRBV6-1 to TRBJ2-3; unclear D gene. CDR1 and CDR2 (germline): MNHNS, SASEGT. CDR3 length: 13 amino acids. V was shortened by 7 bases and J by 2 bases, with 10 bases between the two germline ends. In DNA form, the CDR3 reads TGTGCCAGCAATGAGCGAACCACAGATACGCAGTATTTT. Translating it yields CASNERTTDTQYF.

The rearrangement uses TRBV6-6 and TRBJ1-3, with D perhaps TRBD1 (5 bases). The germline CDR1 and CDR2 sequences are MNHNY and SVGAGI (reference sequence). V lost 1 base to trimming and J lost 0 bases, with 10 bases between them. This CDR3 is 16 amino acids long. The DNA for the CDR3 is TGTGCCAGCAGTTACTTTACAGGCGACTCTGGAAACACCATATATTTT. It encodes CASSYFTGDSGNTIYF.

The rearrangement uses TRBV6-6 and TRBJ1-2; 7 nucleotides align to TRBD1. CDR1 is MNHNY and CDR2 is SVGAGI in the germline V gene (reference sequence). J gave up 0 bases and V 7 bases, and 5 bases lay outside the gene matches. The CDR3 loop spans 14 amino acids. The DNA for the CDR3 is TGTGCCAGCACCAAAGGGGGCGCTAACTATGGCTACACCTTC. This encodes CASTKGGANYGYTF.

The rearrangement joins TRBV10-3 to TRBJ2-5; D possibly corresponds to TRBD2 (5 bases). The germline V gene has CDR1 ENHRY and CDR2 SYGVKD. V dropped 10 bases and J dropped 4 bases, with 16 bases sitting between them. CDR3 size: 13 residues. The CDR3: CARARERGETQYF. The CDR3 region has the DNA TGTGCCAGAGCCCGGGAAAGAGGAGAGACCCAGTACTTC.

The chain has TRBV10-3 and TRBJ2-6; 11 bases map to TRBD1. The CDR3 runs to 17 residues. CDR1 and CDR2 (germline): ENHRY, SYGVKD. With V trimmed by 9 bases and J by 0 bases, 7 bases remained unmatched. CDR3 loop: CAIRAGTGGSGANVLTF. CDR3 DNA: TGTGCCATTAGAGCCGGGACAGGGGGCTCTGGGGCCAACGTCCTGACTTTC.

The rearrangement links TRBV5-1 to TRBJ2-5, with 8 positions matching TRBD1. V shed 3 bases and J 5 bases; nucleotides not matched to a gene: 9. CDR3 length equals 15 residues. Germline lookup yields CDR1 SGHRS and CDR2 YFSETQ. CDR3: CASSSGQATGETQYF. CDR3 DNA: TGCGCCAGCAGCTCGGGACAGGCCACAGGGGAGACCCAGTACTTC.

The CDR3 sequence is CASSGRRGGVGDTQYF. The CDR3 DNA is TGTGCCAGCAGTGGGAGGCGGGGCGGGGTCGGAGATACGCAGTATTTT. The J gene is TRBJ2-3, the V gene TRBV6-1, with D maybe TRBD2 (6 bases). Looked up from germline, CDR1 is MNHNS and CDR2 is SASEGT. CDR3 length equals 16 residues. The ends were cut back, 4 bases at V and 5 bases at J, with 19 bases in the middle.

The chain uses TRBV6-1 and TRBJ2-2; 10 bases fit TRBD2. This CDR3 comprises 15 residues. V dropped 9 bases and J dropped 6; count of bases not matched to a gene: 10. The germline V gene has CDR1 MNHNS and CDR2 SASEGT. CDR3 bases: TGTGCCAGTACCGACCTAGCGGGAGTTCCCGGGGAGCTGTTTTTT. As protein: CASTDLAGVPGELFF.

This chain connects TRBV7-3 to TRBJ1-2, with D hard to call. The CDR3 is 13 residues long. The V and J ends lost 8 bases and 5 bases respectively, with 15 bases between them. Per the germline V gene, CDR1 is SGHTA and CDR2 is FQGTGA. CDR3 nucleotide sequence: TGTGCCAGCTCCCCCCGGGGAGTATATGGCTACACCTTC. It specifies CASSPRGVYGYTF.